This record covers a single TCR beta chain. What it recognizes is unknown. These data belong to a study of shared clonotypes between healthy human individuals. As for the study in general: Every donor yielded three CD4 naive, three CD4 memory, two CD8 naive and one CD8 memory plate. General study findings and limits: Sampling used blood alone; tissue repertoires probably differ.

In the source study's methods: Filtering differed, since immunoSEQ gave only junction sequences and no quality scores. Clones were sequenced by immunoSEQ multiplex PCR, and TCRdb holds only the in-frame ones, with some missing. That table furnishes V, J and clone size, whereas the DNA furnished D and trimming. This table holds around 2,000,000 clones, about 95% found once. As defined, naive CD8 cells were CD45RO-negative and positively selected for CCR7, with terminally differentiated effector memory CD45RA+ cells excluded. The CDR3 sequence is 15 residues long. V lost 2 bases and J lost 5, with 13 bases in between. Germline CDR1 reads ENHRY; CDR2 reads SYGVKD.

The receptor was isolated from a young man in good health. V and J are TRBV10-3 and TRBJ2-1; perhaps TRBD2 as D (5 bases). What was sequenced was naive CD8+ T cells sorted from blood. DNA for the CDR3: TGTGCCATCAGTGAGGCGGGTAGTACGAACAATGAGCAGTTCTTC. Its translation is CAISEAGSTNNEQFF.